The 32 T cell receptor beta chains reported below all come from one sample, sequenced in a study of CD8 T cells in Susac syndrome. It was with random hexamers that roughly 0.45 to 1 ug RNA was reverse transcribed. TCRdb itself ran the immunoSEQ multiplex PCR reads through MiXCR, one entry per CDR3 protein. The sample has 150,000 to 200,000 distinct CDR3 sequences, roughly 93% seen once. The sequencing input was CD4+ T cells from PBMCs. These receptors were obtained from a human donor in good health.

The CDR3 protein is CASSVPGDLQYF. Here the CDR3 DNA reads TGCGCCAGCAGCGTACCCGGGGACCTTCAGTACTTC. The rearrangement links TRBV5-1 to TRBJ2-4; D is possibly TRBD1 or TRBD2 (5 bases each). The CDR3 totals 12 residues. V was pared by 4 bases and J by 11 bases, with 13 bases between. The V gene's germline CDR1 is SGHRS and CDR2 YFSETQ.

This clonotype was recorded only once. The rearrangement uses TRBV3-1 and TRBJ2-2; D is perhaps TRBD2 (6 bases). CDR3 length equals 15 residues. Germline CDR1 and CDR2: LGHDT and YNNKEL (reference sequence). The ends were cut back, 1 base at V and 6 bases at J, with 12 bases in the middle. CDR3 DNA sequence: TGTGCCAGCAGCCAAGGTTCTGCTAGCGCCGGGGAGCTGTTTTTT. The encoded protein is CASSQGSASAGELFF.

The CDR3 DNA follows: TGTGCCAGCAGTCTACAAGGGGGTGAAAAACTGTTTTTT. Encoded protein: CASSLQGGEKLFF. This sequence joins TRBV12-3 or TRBV12-4 and TRBJ1-4, with D tentatively TRBD1 (6 bases). Trimming removed 5 bases from V and 7 bases from J, with 11 bases in between. The CDR3 spans 13 residues.

The V gene is TRBV5-6, the J gene TRBJ1-2, with D uncertain. Germline V CDR1 and CDR2: SGHDT, YYEEEE. The V end lost 5 bases, the J end lost 0 bases, and 8 bases lay between the germline ends. There are 13 residues in the CDR3. Written as DNA, the CDR3 is TGTGCCAGCAGTCTAACTTCTAACTATGGCTACACCTTC. Amino acid sequence: CASSLTSNYGYTF.

V usage is TRBV6-1 and J usage is TRBJ2-6, with 7 nucleotides matching TRBD1. The CDR3 contains 17 residues. J gave up 2 bases and V 4 bases, and 8 bases lay outside the gene matches. Germline V gene data show CDR1 as MNHNS and CDR2 as SASEGT. The CDR3 spells CASSVRGGAAGANVLTF. The CDR3 nucleotides are TGTGCCAGCAGTGTTAGAGGGGGCGCGGCTGGGGCCAACGTCCTGACTTTC.

V and J are TRBV5-4 and TRBJ2-3; D call uncertain. The length of the CDR3 is 15 residues. Germline V gene data show CDR1 as SGHNT and CDR2 as YYREEE (reference sequence). Trimming removed 2 bases from V and 0 bases from J, with 10 bases in between. CDR3 sequence (DNA): TGTGCCAGCAGCTTCCCTCAAGCTAGCACAGATACGCAGTATTTT. Its translation: CASSFPQASTDTQYF.

The chain recombines TRBV7-2 with TRBJ1-5; tentatively, D is TRBD1 (6 bases). Germline CDR1 and CDR2: SGHTA and FQGNSA. Between the trimmed V and J ends, which lost 4 bases and 4 bases, there was a span of 11 bases. The length of the CDR3 is 14 residues. The CDR3 is CASSYEQGNQPQHF. The DNA of the CDR3 is TGTGCCAGCAGCTATGAACAGGGAAATCAGCCCCAGCATTTT.

V and J are TRBV6-1 and TRBJ1-2; D gene unclear. Trimming took off 5 bases at V and 0 bases at J, with 16 bases between the two ends. There are 16 residues in the CDR3. CDR1 is MNHNS and CDR2 is SASEGT in the germline V gene. The CDR3 here is CASSLTTVTANYGYTF. CDR3 nucleotide sequence: TGTGCCAGCAGTCTTACGACCGTTACAGCTAACTATGGCTACACCTTC.

In this sample, this clonotype turned up once. V usage is TRBV20-1 and J usage is TRBJ1-2; no clear D gene. Trimming removed 5 bases from V and 4 bases from J, with 11 bases in between. The CDR3 runs to 12 residues. Germline CDR1 DFQATT, CDR2 SNEGSKA (reference sequence). In DNA form, the CDR3 reads TGCAGTGCTGTCGAGACCGTCTATGGCTACACCTTC. Its protein is CSAVETVYGYTF.

This clonotype appeared a single time. This rearrangement joins TRBV12-3 or TRBV12-4 to TRBJ1-5; tentative D call: TRBD1 (5 bases). Trimming shortened V by 5 bases and J by 5 bases, and 13 bases separated the two germline ends. The CDR3 consists of 14 residues. The CDR3 nucleotides are TGTGCCAGCAGTATATCCAGGGACTATCAGCCCCAGCATTTT. This sequence encodes CASSISRDYQPQHF.

This chain links TRBV27 with TRBJ2-7; D is undetermined. This CDR3 region has 13 residues. V was trimmed by 6 bases and J by 0 bases, leaving 9 bases between them. Per germline, CDR1 MNHEY and CDR2 SMNVEV (reference sequence). CDR3 region: CASRISPSYEQYF. The DNA for the CDR3 is TGTGCCAGCAGAATAAGTCCCTCCTACGAGCAGTACTTC.

This clonotype was picked up a small number of times. The V and J genes are TRBV4-2 and TRBJ1-1; D ambiguous. Trimming left V 1 base short and J 9 bases short, with 9 bases between. The CDR3 runs to 12 residues. Looked up from germline, CDR1 is LGHNA and CDR2 is YNFKEQ. CDR3 sequence: CASSQGLVQAFF. The CDR3 region has the DNA TGTGCCAGCAGCCAAGGACTGGTTCAAGCTTTCTTT.

This rearrangement joins TRBV6-6 to TRBJ2-3; 7 bases line up with TRBD2. The CDR3 spans 15 residues. Germline values: CDR1 MNHNY, CDR2 SVGAGI (reference sequence). The ends lost 2 bases at V and 4 bases at J; junction bases unmatched: 6. The CDR3 reads CASSYEGGRADTQYF. In DNA form, the CDR3 reads TGTGCCAGCAGTTACGAGGGTGGGAGGGCAGATACGCAGTATTTT.

The rearrangement uses TRBV20-1 and TRBJ1-4; D perhaps matches TRBD1 (5 bases). The CDR3 sequence is 16 residues long. CDR1 is DFQATT and CDR2 is SNEGSKA in the germline V gene (reference sequence). Trimming took 0 bases from V and 0 from J, leaving 11 bases between them. The CDR3 DNA reads as TGCAGTGCTAGAGATTTGGACACGGCAACTAATGAAAAACTGTTTTTT. Its protein is CSARDLDTATNEKLFF.

This clonotype was seen a few times. This chain connects TRBV23-1 to TRBJ2-7; no reliable D call. TRBV23-1 is reported as an ORF; its role is uncertain. The CDR3 runs to 15 residues. Trimming stripped 6 bases from V and 0 bases from J, with 15 bases between. The CDR3 DNA reads TGCGCCAGCAGCCATACAGTGGATGACTCCTACGAGCAGTACTTC. Translation gives CASSHTVDDSYEQYF.

Here the CDR3 DNA reads TGTGCCAGCAGCGGGAGGGGGGGGGCTCAGCAAGAGACCCAGTACTTC. Translating it yields CASSGRGGAQQETQYF. The V and J genes are TRBV5-6 and TRBJ2-5; perhaps TRBD2 as D (7 bases). This CDR3 is built from 16 residues. Trimming left V 4 bases short and J 2 bases short, with 18 bases between. From germline, CDR1 is SGHDT and CDR2 YYEEEE.

The chain links TRBV5-1 to TRBJ1-4; D is unresolved. The germline V and J ends were trimmed by 4 bases and 5 bases, with 9 bases remaining between them. CDR1 is SGHRS, CDR2 YFSETQ, per germline. CDR3 length: 13 amino acids. The CDR3 DNA sequence: TGCGCCAGCAGCCTTGTGGGGAATGAAAAACTGTTTTTT. Its translation is CASSLVGNEKLFF.

The chain is built from TRBV29-1 and TRBJ2-3; TRBD1 is a possible D gene (6 bases). Between the trimmed V and J ends, which lost 0 bases and 0 bases, there was a span of 13 bases. The CDR3 is made up of 16 amino acids. Germline CDR1 and CDR2: SQVTM and ANQGSEA. In DNA, the CDR3 is TGCAGCGTTGAAGATTGGACAGTCTCTAGCACAGATACGCAGTATTTT. Protein sequence: CSVEDWTVSSTDTQYF.

The chain links TRBV2 to TRBJ2-5; the match to TRBD2 covers 13 bases. This CDR3 spans 16 amino acids. Unmatched junction bases numbered 6, after V lost 3 bases and J lost 5 bases. Germline CDR1 is SNHLY and CDR2 is FYNNEI. The CDR3 loop is CASSEPGLAGIETQYF. The CDR3 nucleotides are TGTGCCAGCAGTGAGCCGGGACTAGCGGGGATTGAGACCCAGTACTTC.

The chain is built from TRBV29-1 and TRBJ1-1; D perhaps matches TRBD1 (6 bases). This CDR3 region has 13 residues. V dropped 6 bases and J dropped 1 base, with 12 bases sitting between them. Germline V CDR1 and CDR2: SQVTM, ANQGSEA. CDR3 sequence (DNA): TGCAGCGTGGTCCGGGACACGAACACTGAAGCTTTCTTT. This translates into CSVVRDTNTEAFF.

The rearrangement uses TRBV18 and TRBJ2-3; no clear D gene. The CDR3 is 15 amino acids. The V and J ends lost 6 bases and 0 bases respectively, with 13 bases between them. Germline V CDR1 and CDR2: KGHSH, LQKENI. The CDR3 DNA is TGTGCCAGCTCGGGAACGGTTTCTAGCACAGATACGCAGTATTTT. Protein: CASSGTVSSTDTQYF.

The chain links TRBV4-1 to TRBJ2-5; 7 nucleotides agree with TRBD1. Unmatched junction bases numbered 6, after V lost 4 bases and J lost 4 bases. The CDR3 is 14 amino acids. Germline V lookup: CDR1 MGHRA, CDR2 YSYEKL. CDR3 residues: CASSRTGVVETQYF. The DNA for the CDR3 is TGCGCCAGCAGCCGTACAGGGGTTGTAGAGACCCAGTACTTC.

The chain employs TRBV4-1 and TRBJ2-1; 7 nucleotides match TRBD1. Germline-derived CDR1 and CDR2 are MGHRA and YSYEKL. This CDR3 is 15 amino acids long. V was clipped by 8 bases and J by 4 bases; unmatched bases: 11. The CDR3 loop is CASRQSGQPYNEQFF. In DNA, the CDR3 is TGCGCCAGCCGTCAATCGGGACAGCCTTACAATGAGCAGTTCTTC.

With regard to this clonotype: A read error may account for a junction end that differs from germline. The rearrangement links TRBV10-3 to TRBJ2-7; no reliable D call. The CDR3 extends over 11 amino acids. The germline gives CDR1 ENHRY, CDR2 SYGVKD. The DNA of the CDR3 is TGTGCCATCAGTGAAAATGGGCCGAACACCTTC. This translates into CAISENGPNTF.

The chain links TRBV20-1 to TRBJ2-7; 11 nucleotides match TRBD1. The CDR3 runs 12 residues. From germline, CDR1 is DFQATT and CDR2 SNEGSKA (reference sequence). J was trimmed by 5 bases and V by 7 bases; bases with no gene match: 4. CDR3 nucleotide sequence: TGCAGTGGGTGGGACAGGGGGAACGAGCAGTACTTC. This translates into CSGWDRGNEQYF.

V and J are TRBV9 and TRBJ2-1, with a possible D match to TRBD2 (6 bases). Germline CDR1 is SGDLS and CDR2 is YYNGEE. V lost 1 base and J lost 12, with 23 bases in between. The CDR3 extends over 16 amino acids. CDR3 loop: CASSVWWSSRDSGQFF. CDR3 nucleotide sequence: TGTGCCAGCAGCGTATGGTGGAGCTCCCGGGACTCCGGGCAGTTCTTC.

The genes are TRBV4-1 and TRBJ1-1; 9 nucleotides match TRBD1. Germline V gene sequence: CDR1 MGHRA, CDR2 YSYEKL. V was clipped by 4 bases and J by 1 base; unmatched bases: 4. This CDR3 is built from 15 residues. The DNA of the CDR3 is TGCGCCAGCAGCCTGGACAGGGGCCAGAACACTGAAGCTTTCTTT. Amino acid sequence: CASSLDRGQNTEAFF.

V is TRBV20-1 and J is TRBJ2-1; 9 bases map to TRBD2. V trimming: 3 bases; J trimming: 10 bases; junction bases outside the gene matches: 7. The germline V gene encodes CDR1 DFQATT and CDR2 SNEGSKA (reference sequence). This CDR3 is 13 amino acids long. CDR3 in DNA: TGCAGTGCTAGGGGACTAGCCGTGGGGGAGCAGTTCTTC. It codes for CSARGLAVGEQFF.

J is TRBJ1-2 and V is TRBV20-1; 7 bases match TRBD1. The CDR3 runs to 12 residues. Germline V CDR1 and CDR2: DFQATT, SNEGSKA (reference sequence). The V segment lost 4 bases and the J segment 2 bases; nucleotides outside the gene matches: 1. The CDR3 reads CSAKTGNYGYTF. Written as DNA, the CDR3 is TGCAGTGCTAAGACAGGGAACTATGGCTACACCTTC.

CDR3 nucleotides: TGTGCCAGCAGTTCTCGGGACTTGCACGAGTACTTC. Translating it yields CASSSRDLHEYF. This chain connects TRBV6-6 to TRBJ2-7; a weak D match, TRBD2 (6 bases). From germline, CDR1 is MNHNY and CDR2 SVGAGI (reference sequence). V dropped 4 bases and J dropped 11 bases, with 15 bases sitting between them. There are 12 residues in the CDR3.

The chain carries TRBV5-1 and TRBJ2-1; TRBD1 might be the D (6 bases). The V gene's germline CDR1 is SGHRS and CDR2 YFSETQ. The CDR3 runs 16 residues. Trimming left V 0 bases short and J 8 bases short, with 18 bases between. The CDR3 spells CASSLEGRQGSDEQFF. CDR3 DNA sequence: TGCGCCAGCAGCTTGGAAGGTCGGCAGGGGAGCGATGAGCAGTTCTTC. Filled out from reference TRBV5-1 and TRBJ2-1, the complete variable domain reads KAGVTQTPRYLIKTRGQQVTLSCSPISGHRSVSWYQQTPGQGLQFLFEYFSETQRNKGNFPGRFSGRQFSNSRSEMNVSTLELGDSALYLCASSLEGRQGSDEQFFGPGTRLTVL.

The chain uses TRBV7-8 and TRBJ2-2; the D is unclear. Trimming took off 5 bases at V and 3 bases at J, with 10 bases between the two ends. The CDR3 totals 14 residues. Germline V CDR1 and CDR2: SGHVS, FQNEAQ. CDR3 in DNA: TGTGCCAGCAGCCCCGATCGGGACACCGGGGAGCTGTTTTTT. It translates to CASSPDRDTGELFF.